The clone carrying this T cell receptor (beta chain) was seen at least ten times. TCRdb processed the 5' RACE reads anew with MiXCR; each CDR3 protein has one entry. This table has tens of thousands of distinct CDR3 sequences, 3.4% appearing once. This sample was included in a study of T cells after yellow fever vaccination. Turning to the study itself: EM, EMRA, CM and Tscm memory subsets were separated by sorting (using CD3, CD45RA, CCR7 and CD95). Study-level findings and limits: Researchers report a weaker secondary response that nonetheless peaked faster, day 5 versus 15. Within FACS-sorted repertoires, abundant clonotypes contaminating from the bulk population could be present.

Germline CDR1 reads DFQATT; CDR2 reads SNEGSKA (reference sequence). V was pared by 0 bases and J by 8 bases, with 10 bases between. This CDR3 contains 13 residues. The input for sequencing was PBMCs, either bulk or a sorted T-cell subset (CD4+, CD8+, memory, or dextramer-sorted; not recorded which), taken about 41 days after the first yellow fever vaccination. The V and J genes are TRBV20-1 and TRBJ1-4, with D perhaps TRBD1 (5 bases). The sequence was collected from a man in his late teens or twenties who received the YFV17D yellow fever vaccine. In nucleotides, the CDR3 is TGCAGTGCTAGAGATCGGGGGATCGAAAAACTGTTTTTT. Translated, it gives CSARDRGIEKLFF.